This TCR beta chain is from a study of Ad26.COV2.S vaccination and SARS-CoV-2 variants. The treatment: 15 to 20 received Ad26.COV2.S at low or high dose, single or two shots; 5 received placebo; per-sample allocation not given. The samples date from day 63 after the first vaccine or placebo injection. This CDR3 is built from 13 residues. Germline CDR1 reads LGHNA; CDR2 reads YSLEER. V gave up 0 bases and J gave up 5 bases, with 7 bases separating them. Sequencing used immunoSEQ multiplex PCR; TCRdb keeps in-frame clones, though not all of them. The table lists 300,000 to 350,000 clones, about nine tenths of them singletons.

This clonotype was sampled from a person aged 18-65 years who received the Ad26.COV2.S COVID-19 vaccine or a placebo. The chain joins TRBV4-3 to TRBJ2-5, with a possible D match to TRBD1 (5 bases). Specimen: peripheral blood, collected in a trial of Ad26.COV2.S vaccine versus placebo. The CDR3 spells CASSQDRVETQYF. CDR3 DNA sequence: TGCGCCAGCAGCCAAGACAGGGTCGAGACCCAGTACTTC.